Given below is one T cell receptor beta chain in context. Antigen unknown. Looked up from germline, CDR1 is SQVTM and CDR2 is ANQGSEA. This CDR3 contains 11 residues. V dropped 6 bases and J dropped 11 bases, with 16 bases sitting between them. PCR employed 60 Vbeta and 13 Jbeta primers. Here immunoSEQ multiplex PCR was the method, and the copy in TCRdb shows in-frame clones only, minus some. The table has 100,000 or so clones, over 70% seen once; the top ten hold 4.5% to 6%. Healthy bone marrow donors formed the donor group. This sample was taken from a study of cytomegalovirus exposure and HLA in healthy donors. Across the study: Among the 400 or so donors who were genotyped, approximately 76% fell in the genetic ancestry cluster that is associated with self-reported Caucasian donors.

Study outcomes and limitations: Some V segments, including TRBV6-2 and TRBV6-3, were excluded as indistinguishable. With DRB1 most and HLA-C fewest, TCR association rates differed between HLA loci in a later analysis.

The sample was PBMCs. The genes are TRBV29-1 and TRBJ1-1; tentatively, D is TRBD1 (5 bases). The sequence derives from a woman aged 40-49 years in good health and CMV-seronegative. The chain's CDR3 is CSVVGGAAAFF. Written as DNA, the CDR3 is TGCAGCGTCGTCGGCGGGGCGGCGGCTTTCTTT.